One sample yielded the 17 T cell receptor beta chains listed below, sequenced in a study of shared clonotypes between healthy human individuals. Profiled with immunoSEQ multiplex PCR; TCRdb holds only in-frame clones, not every one. The sample contains a few million clones, about 92% of which appear only once. Material: naive CD4+ T cells sorted from blood. The subset denotes: CD45RA+ positively selected. These receptors were obtained from a man between 18 and 29 years old in good health.

The chain carries TRBV5-4 and TRBJ2-7; the match to TRBD1 covers 9 bases. The CDR3 contains 14 residues. The germline V gene has CDR1 SGHNT and CDR2 YYREEE (reference sequence). After removal of 4 bases from V and 6 bases from J, the junction contained 8 bases not matched to a gene. CDR3 nucleotide sequence: TGTGCCAGCAGCCCGGGACAGGGAAGCGGCGAGCAGTACTTC. Its translation: CASSPGQGSGEQYF.

The chain couples TRBV11-2 to TRBJ1-2, with 12 bases lining up with TRBD1. The ends lost 5 bases at V and 0 bases at J; junction bases unmatched: 13. This CDR3 comprises 19 residues. Germline values: CDR1 SGHAT, CDR2 FQNNGV. The CDR3 sequence: CASSPLGTGGPSTNYGYTF. The CDR3 DNA reads as TGTGCCAGCAGCCCCCTTGGGACAGGGGGCCCATCTACTAACTATGGCTACACCTTC.

The chain recombines TRBV5-1 with TRBJ1-4, with 9 bases fitting TRBD1. Trimming removed 4 bases from V and 3 bases from J; junction bases left unmatched: 4. The CDR3 has 15 amino acids. The germline V gene encodes CDR1 SGHRS and CDR2 YFSETQ. The CDR3 is CASSEQGAANEKLFF. The CDR3 DNA is TGCGCCAGCAGCGAACAGGGGGCGGCTAATGAAAAACTGTTTTTT.

The chain links TRBV7-2 to TRBJ2-3, with 8 bases matching TRBD2. The CDR3 spans 15 residues. Germline V gives CDR1 SGHTA, CDR2 FQGNSA. With 3 bases clipped from V and 5 bases from J, the junction kept 7 bases outside the gene matches. This CDR3 is CASSFSRLAGDTQYF. The CDR3 bases are TGTGCCAGCAGCTTTAGTCGGCTAGCGGGAGATACGCAGTATTTT.

This clone appeared a single time. The gene calls are TRBV29-1 and TRBJ2-3; D may be TRBD2 (6 bases). Germline CDR1 SQVTM, CDR2 ANQGSEA. This CDR3 contains 14 residues. V was clipped by 4 bases and J by 0 bases, with 11 bases between them. The CDR3 here is CSVAPGGSTDTQYF. The CDR3 DNA reads TGCAGCGTTGCCCCCGGGGGAAGCACAGATACGCAGTATTTT.

This chain uses TRBV11-2 with TRBJ2-1; 9 positions agree with TRBD2. J was trimmed by 3 bases and V by 0 bases; bases with no gene match: 12. Germline lookup yields CDR1 SGHAT and CDR2 FQNNGV. This CDR3 region has 19 residues. CDR3 bases: TGTGCCAGCAGCTTAGATCAAGGGCGGGAGGGCCTTTTCTACAATGAGCAGTTCTTC. Protein sequence: CASSLDQGREGLFYNEQFF.

The chain combines TRBV6-6 with TRBJ1-6; tentative D call: TRBD1 (6 bases). The V end lost 5 bases, the J end lost 10 bases, and 21 bases lay between the germline ends. This CDR3 is built from 16 residues. Per germline, CDR1 MNHNY and CDR2 SVGAGI (reference sequence). The CDR3 DNA sequence: TGTGCCAGCAGTCCGAACAGGGCCGTGACGGGGTCACCCCTCCACTTT. Its translation: CASSPNRAVTGSPLHF.

The V call is TRBV19, the J call TRBJ1-4; D is uncertain. The CDR3 length is 14 residues. Trimming stripped 3 bases from V and 5 bases from J, with 10 bases between. Germline CDR1 LNHDA, CDR2 SQIVND (reference sequence). As DNA, the CDR3 is TGTGCCAGTAGTATGGGGAGATCCAATGAAAAACTGTTTTTT. It specifies CASSMGRSNEKLFF.

The V gene is TRBV6-4, the J gene TRBJ2-1; 8 nucleotides align to TRBD2. The CDR3 is made up of 19 amino acids. Per germline, CDR1 MRHNA and CDR2 SNTAGT. J lost 8 bases, V lost 3 bases, and 21 bases had no gene match. CDR3 DNA: TGTGCCAGCAGTGAAGTGGCCAGACTCCCGGGAGGGCCAGGTTATGAGCAGTTCTTC. Protein sequence: CASSEVARLPGGPGYEQFF.

The V call is TRBV30, the J call TRBJ1-3; the D gene is possibly TRBD1 (5 bases). This CDR3 is built from 18 residues. The germline gives CDR1 GTSNPN, CDR2 SVGIG (reference sequence). Trimming removed 6 bases at V and 1 base at J, with 25 bases between. Here the CDR3 reads CACQFLTGVRLSGNTIYF. The DNA for the CDR3 is TGTGCCTGCCAGTTTCTGACGGGGGTGAGACTGTCTGGAAACACCATATATTTT.

This clone was observed a single time. The junction does not match germline at one end; this may be a read error. The chain uses TRBV7-7 and TRBJ1-3, with D maybe TRBD1 (5 bases). In germline, CDR1 is SSHAT, CDR2 FNYEAQ (reference sequence). The length of the CDR3 is 15 residues. For the CDR3, the DNA is TGTGCTAGCAGCTTAGCCTCAGGGAGTGGAAACACCATATATTTT. It codes for CASSLASGSGNTIYF.

V and J are TRBV5-4 and TRBJ1-1; maybe TRBD1 (5 bases). The CDR3 runs 12 residues. The germline gives CDR1 SGHNT, CDR2 YYREEE (reference sequence). Trimming pared 4 bases from V and 4 bases from J, leaving 8 bases between. Here the CDR3 DNA reads TGTGCCAGCAGCCCGGACACCACTGAAGCTTTCTTT. Translated: CASSPDTTEAFF.

On this clone itself: Other DNA sequences from this sample encode an identical CDR3 as well. This chain connects TRBV28 to TRBJ2-7; no reliable D call. Germline V gene data show CDR1 as MDHEN and CDR2 as SYDVKM. V was clipped by 7 bases and J by 4 bases, with 8 bases between them. The CDR3 contains 11 residues. In DNA form, the CDR3 reads TGTGCCAGCACGGGCCCGTACGAGCAGTACTTC. It translates to CASTGPYEQYF. The full variable domain, completed using reference TRBV28 and TRBJ2-7, is DVKVTQSSRYLVKRTGEKVFLECVQDMDHENMFWYRQDPGLGLRLIYFSYDVKMKEKGDIPEGYSVSREKKERFSLILESASTNQTSMYLCASTGPYEQYFGPGTRLTVT.

The chain carries TRBV7-6 and TRBJ2-3, with a possible D match to TRBD2 (5 bases). Trimming cost V 5 bases and J 0 bases, with 12 bases left between them. Per the germline V gene, CDR1 is SGHVS and CDR2 is FNYEAQ. The CDR3 sequence is 15 residues long. The CDR3 sequence: CASSPLAHSTDTQYF. The CDR3, as DNA: TGTGCCAGCAGCCCTTTAGCGCATAGCACAGATACGCAGTATTTT.

The rearrangement joins TRBV28 to TRBJ1-1; D possibly corresponds to TRBD1 (6 bases). V was shortened by 4 bases and J by 6 bases, with 15 bases between the two germline ends. The germline CDR1 and CDR2 sequences are MDHEN and SYDVKM. The CDR3 is 14 residues long. The CDR3 bases are TGTGCCAGCAGTTCTCCAGGGGCGGAAGCTGAAGCTTTCTTT. The encoded protein is CASSSPGAEAEAFF.

The V and J genes are TRBV30 and TRBJ1-3, with a possible D match to TRBD1 (5 bases). The germline CDR1 and CDR2 sequences are GTSNPN and SVGIG (reference sequence). Between the trimmed V and J ends, which lost 4 bases and 4 bases, there was a span of 14 bases. This CDR3 spans 14 amino acids. CDR3 bases: TGTGCCTGGATGGTGAGGGGCGAAGGAAACACCATATATTTT. This gives the protein CAWMVRGEGNTIYF.

This clone appeared a single time. V is TRBV5-1 and J is TRBJ2-6, with a weak D call TRBD1 (6 bases). From germline, CDR1 is SGHRS and CDR2 YFSETQ. CDR3 length equals 17 residues. Trimming took off 3 bases at V and 0 bases at J, with 13 bases between the two ends. CDR3 sequence: CASSYGQSLSGANVLTF. Here the CDR3 DNA reads TGCGCCAGCAGCTATGGACAGTCCCTCTCTGGGGCCAACGTCCTGACTTTC.